The clone carrying this T cell receptor beta chain was observed many times. Molecules of cDNA were individually given unique molecular identifiers that were attached to them. TCRdb reprocessed the 5' RACE reads via MiXCR and lists one record per CDR3 protein. The sample has 55,000 to 65,000 distinct CDR3 sequences; roughly 10% are singletons. This entry comes from a study of early T cells in non-severe SARS-CoV-2 infection. Across the whole study: The study sequenced bulk RNA from unsorted whole blood, with chains unpaired.

The specimen was whole blood. This clonotype was sampled from an adult who was a healthcare worker with PCR-confirmed SARS-CoV-2 infection or an uninfected control (not recorded which).

The DNA for the CDR3 is TGCGCCAGCAGCTTGGGCCTCCGGGACGGAACCTACGAGCAGTACTTC. Translating gives CASSLGLRDGTYEQYF. The J gene is TRBJ2-7, the V gene TRBV5-1; D could derive from TRBD1 or TRBD2 (5 bases each). V was shortened by 0 bases and J by 2 bases, with 15 bases between the two germline ends. The CDR3 covers 16 residues. Germline V lookup: CDR1 SGHRS, CDR2 YFSETQ.